This is a list of T cell receptor beta chains from one sample in a study of shared clonotypes between healthy human individuals. The protocol was immunoSEQ multiplex PCR, while the TCRdb copy is restricted to in-frame clones and leaves out a portion. The sample yields some 2,100,000 clones, 90% to 96% seen once. Material: naive CD4+ T cells sorted from blood. The source is a man aged 18-30 years in good health. The CDR3 runs from the conserved cysteine through the conserved F or W. D genes are given only for firm matches. A clone size is listed for some rows: how often the clone was seen (once, few, many), or a class if it is expanded.

D	V	size	J	length	CDR3	DNA
TRBD2	TRBV5-1	-	TRBJ2-1	19	CASSSPGLAGRSSYNEQFF	TGCGCCAGCAGCTCACCGGGACTAGCGGGGCGTAGCTCCTACAATGAGCAGTTCTTC
TRBD2	TRBV6-1	-	TRBJ2-2	15	CASSATSGSTGELFF	TGTGCCAGCAGTGCGACTAGCGGGAGCACCGGGGAGCTGTTTTTT
-	TRBV27	-	TRBJ2-1	15	CASSLSHGQGRVQFF	TGTGCCAGCAGTTTATCGCACGGACAAGGACGGGTGCAGTTCTTC
TRBD1	TRBV7-8	-	TRBJ1-5	16	CASSPRDRVSNQPQHF	TGTGCCAGCAGCCCGCGGGACAGGGTGTCCAATCAGCCCCAGCATTTT
-	TRBV6-1	-	TRBJ1-5	13	CASSGGLLQPQHF	TGTGCCAGCAGTGGTGGTCTTCTTCAGCCCCAGCATTTT
TRBD1	TRBV10-3	once	TRBJ2-7	16	CAISESFADRVDEQYF	TGTGCCATCAGTGAGTCCTTCGCGGACAGGGTTGACGAGCAGTACTTC
-	TRBV6-1	-	TRBJ1-4	12	CASRATNEKLFF	TGTGCCAGCAGGGCCACTAATGAAAAACTGTTTTTT
-	TRBV19	-	TRBJ2-7	14	CASSIQAGYYEQYF	TGTGCCAGTAGTATTCAGGCAGGATACTACGAGCAGTACTTC
-	TRBV28	-	TRBJ2-3	16	CASSFRGREKTDTQYF	TGTGCCAGCAGTTTTAGGGGGAGGGAGAAAACAGATACGCAGTATTTT
-	TRBV27	-	TRBJ2-7	14	CASRPGAIFYEQYF	TGTGCCAGCAGACCGGGAGCTATCTTCTACGAGCAGTACTTC
TRBD1	TRBV5-1	-	TRBJ1-4	13	CASSWVDRGRLFF	TGCGCCAGCAGCTGGGTTGACAGGGGGCGGCTGTTTTTT
-	TRBV6-6	-	TRBJ1-1	15	CASSYSSPGNTEAFF	TGTGCCAGCAGTTACTCGAGTCCGGGGAACACTGAAGCTTTCTTT
-	TRBV20-1	-	TRBJ1-4	11	CSAGPSSGVFF	TGCAGTGCTGGCCCCTCGTCCGGGGTGTTTTTT
-	TRBV12-5	-	TRBJ2-3	12	CASGDHTDTQYF	TGTGCTAGTGGAGACCACACAGATACGCAGTATTTT
-	TRBV11-2	-	TRBJ1-1	14	CARTVERLNTEAFF	TGTGCCAGAACGGTAGAGCGGCTGAACACTGAAGCTTTCTTT
TRBD1	TRBV19	-	TRBJ2-7	19	CASRATLARGPQTSYEQYF	TGTGCCAGTAGGGCCACCCTAGCCAGGGGGCCTCAAACCTCCTACGAGCAGTACTTC
-	TRBV28	-	TRBJ1-5	11	CASSPNQPQHF	TGTGCCAGCAGTCCGAATCAGCCCCAGCATTTT
TRBD2	TRBV6-1	-	TRBJ2-5	16	CASSETGGPIQETQYF	TGTGCCAGCAGTGAGACGGGGGGTCCTATCCAAGAGACCCAGTACTTC
-	TRBV28	-	TRBJ2-5	14	CASSSLTELPPGYF	TGTGCCAGCAGTTCCCTGACGGAACTCCCCCCGGGGTACTTC
-	TRBV7-9	-	TRBJ2-7	12	CASSLDPYEQYF	TGTGCCAGCAGCTTAGATCCCTACGAGCAGTACTTC
TRBD1	TRBV28	-	TRBJ1-6	16	CASSVWGQGDYSPLHF	TGTGCCAGCAGTGTCTGGGGACAGGGAGACTATTCACCCCTCCACTTT
-	TRBV15	-	TRBJ1-4	15	CATGKTLEGWEKLFF	TGTGCCACCGGCAAAACGTTAGAGGGTTGGGAAAAACTGTTTTTT
-	TRBV7-2	-	TRBJ2-5	14	CASSLMGSGETQYF	TGTGCCAGCAGCCTTATGGGGTCGGGAGAGACCCAGTACTTC